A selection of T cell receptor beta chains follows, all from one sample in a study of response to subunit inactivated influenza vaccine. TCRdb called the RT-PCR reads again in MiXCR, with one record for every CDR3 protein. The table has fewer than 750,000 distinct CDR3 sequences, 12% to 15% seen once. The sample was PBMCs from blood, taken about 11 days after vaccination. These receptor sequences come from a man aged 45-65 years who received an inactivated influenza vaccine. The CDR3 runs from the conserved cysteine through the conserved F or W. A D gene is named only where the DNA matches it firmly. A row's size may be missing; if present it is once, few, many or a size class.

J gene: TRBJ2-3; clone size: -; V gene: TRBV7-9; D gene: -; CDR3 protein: CASIGRRQGPDTQYF; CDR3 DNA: TGTGCCAGCATCGGGCGGCGGCAGGGGCCAGATACGCAGTATTTT
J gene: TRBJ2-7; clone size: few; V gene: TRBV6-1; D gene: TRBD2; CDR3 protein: CASGTSGIYEQYF; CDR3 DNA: TGTGCCAGTGGGACTAGCGGGATCTACGAGCAGTACTTC
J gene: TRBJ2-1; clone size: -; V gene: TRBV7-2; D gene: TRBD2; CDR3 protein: CASSLAWTSDTYNEQFF; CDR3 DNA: TGTGCCAGCAGCTTAGCTTGGACTAGCGATACCTACAATGAGCAGTTCTTC
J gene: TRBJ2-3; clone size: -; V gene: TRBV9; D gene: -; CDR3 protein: CASSVGERRTDTQYF; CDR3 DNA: TGTGCCAGCAGCGTAGGGGAGCGGCGCACAGATACGCAGTATTTT
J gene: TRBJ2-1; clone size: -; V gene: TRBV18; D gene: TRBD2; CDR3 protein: CASQLAGDDEQFF; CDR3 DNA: TGTGCCAGCCAGCTAGCGGGAGATGATGAGCAGTTCTTC
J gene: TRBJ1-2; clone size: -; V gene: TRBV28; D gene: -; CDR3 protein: CASSLNDRQPRGYTF; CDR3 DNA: TGTGCCAGCAGCTTAAACGACCGCCAGCCTCGGGGCTACACCTTC
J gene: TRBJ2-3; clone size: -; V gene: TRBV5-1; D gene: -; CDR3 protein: CASSLAFRYRSADTQYF; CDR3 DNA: TGCGCCAGCAGCTTGGCCTTTCGTTACAGGTCCGCAGATACGCAGTATTTT
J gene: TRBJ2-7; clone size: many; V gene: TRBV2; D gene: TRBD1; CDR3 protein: CASSEGATGGYEQYF; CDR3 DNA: TGTGCCAGCAGTGAAGGGGCGACAGGGGGCTACGAGCAGTACTTC
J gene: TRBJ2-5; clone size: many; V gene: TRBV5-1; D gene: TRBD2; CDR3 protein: CASSLGLAGGYQETQYF; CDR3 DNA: TGCGCCAGCAGCTTGGGACTAGCGGGAGGGTACCAAGAGACCCAGTACTTC
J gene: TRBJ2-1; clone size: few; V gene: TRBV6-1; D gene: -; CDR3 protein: CASHSHTYNEQFF; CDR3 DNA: TGTGCCAGCCATAGCCACACATACAATGAGCAGTTCTTC
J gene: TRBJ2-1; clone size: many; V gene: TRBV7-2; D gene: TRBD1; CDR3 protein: CASSLGQGRYNEQFF; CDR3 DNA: TGTGCCAGCAGCCTCGGACAGGGGCGATACAATGAGCAGTTCTTC
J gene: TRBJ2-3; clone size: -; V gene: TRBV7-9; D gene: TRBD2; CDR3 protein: CASSLLAGPLDTQYF; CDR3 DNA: TGTGCCAGCAGCTTACTAGCGGGTCCGTTAGATACGCAGTATTTT
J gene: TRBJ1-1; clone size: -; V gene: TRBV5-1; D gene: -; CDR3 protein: CASSLSLLTGAFF; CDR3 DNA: TGCGCCAGCAGTCTGAGCCTCCTCACCGGGGCTTTCTTT
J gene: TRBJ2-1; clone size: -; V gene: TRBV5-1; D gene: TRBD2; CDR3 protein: CASSSNVGLAGGHEQFF; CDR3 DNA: TGCGCCAGCAGCTCTAATGTGGGACTAGCGGGTGGCCATGAGCAGTTCTTC
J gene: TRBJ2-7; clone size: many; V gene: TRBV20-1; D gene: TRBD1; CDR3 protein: CSATGQGFAYEQYF; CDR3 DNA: TGCAGTGCTACTGGACAGGGGTTCGCCTACGAGCAGTACTTC
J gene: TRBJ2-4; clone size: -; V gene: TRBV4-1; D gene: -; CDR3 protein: CASSLLPLAKNIQYF; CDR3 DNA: TGCGCCAGCAGCCTCCTTCCACTAGCCAAAAACATTCAGTACTTC
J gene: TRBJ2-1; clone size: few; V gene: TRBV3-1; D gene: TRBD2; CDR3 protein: CASSPAPGTSGRLYEQFF; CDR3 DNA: TGTGCCAGCAGCCCCGCTCCCGGGACTAGCGGGAGGTTGTATGAGCAGTTCTTC
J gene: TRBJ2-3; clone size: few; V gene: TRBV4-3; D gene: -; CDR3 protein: CASSQDPLGQFATDTQYF; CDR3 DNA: TGCGCCAGCAGCCAAGATCCCCTGGGCCAGTTTGCAACAGATACGCAGTATTTT
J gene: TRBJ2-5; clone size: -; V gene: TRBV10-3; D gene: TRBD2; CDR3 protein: CAISIAGAQETQYF; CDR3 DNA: TGTGCCATCAGTATAGCGGGGGCCCAAGAGACCCAGTACTTC
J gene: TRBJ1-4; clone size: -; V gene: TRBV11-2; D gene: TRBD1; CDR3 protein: CASSPQGAATNEKLFF; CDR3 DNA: TGTGCCAGCAGCCCACAGGGGGCCGCAACTAATGAAAAACTGTTTTTT
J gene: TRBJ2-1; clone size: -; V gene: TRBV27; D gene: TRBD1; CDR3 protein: CASSLPGTGGDEQFF; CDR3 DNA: TGTGCCAGCAGTCTCCCGGGGACAGGAGGGGATGAGCAGTTCTTC
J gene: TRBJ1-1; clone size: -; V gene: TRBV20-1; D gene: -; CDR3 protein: CSAREPGRMNTEAFF; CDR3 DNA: TGCAGTGCTAGAGAGCCGGGACGGATGAACACTGAAGCTTTCTTT
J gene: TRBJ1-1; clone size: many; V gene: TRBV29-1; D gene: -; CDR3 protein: CSVEGRNTEAFF; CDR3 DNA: TGCAGCGTTGAAGGACGGAACACTGAAGCTTTCTTT
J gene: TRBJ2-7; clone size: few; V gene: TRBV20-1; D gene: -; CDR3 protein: CSARGVGLRSSYEQYF; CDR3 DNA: TGCAGTGCTAGGGGTGTGGGACTTAGATCCTCCTACGAGCAGTACTTC
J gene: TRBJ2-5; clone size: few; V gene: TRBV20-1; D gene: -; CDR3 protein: CSAIWGGETQYF; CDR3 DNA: TGCAGTGCAATTTGGGGTGGAGAGACCCAGTACTTC
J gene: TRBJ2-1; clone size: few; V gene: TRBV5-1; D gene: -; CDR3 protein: CASSLNRDTSYNEQFF; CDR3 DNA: TGCGCCAGCAGCTTGAACCGGGACACCTCCTACAATGAGCAGTTCTTC
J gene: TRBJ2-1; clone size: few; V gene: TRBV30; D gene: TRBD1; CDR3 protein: CAWSVLGTGNEQFF; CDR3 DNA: TGTGCCTGGAGTGTACTCGGGACAGGCAATGAGCAGTTCTTC